This note documents a single T cell receptor beta chain sequence. This clone was counted once. Its antigen remains unidentified. No qualities accompany the bases; no much larger clone lies one base away. These data originate in a study of control samples from healthy donors and cancer patients (dated by TCRdb to 2018 to 2021). Library construction relied on the immunoSEQ multiplex PCR assay. TCRdb limited this immuneACCESS table to in-frame rearrangements with V and J called. A share of clones is missing; checked studies link under half to unresolved V genes, and the rest is unexplained. The sample table holds about 130,000 clones, of which approximately 94% were seen once. Of the sample, about 1.5% falls within the top ten clones. The source of this sequence is a man between 45 and 60 years old with head and neck cancer. The specimen was PBMCs.

The DNA sequence is given as TGTGCCAGCAGTTTATATGTTCAAACCGCAGCTTTCTTT. It specifies CASSLYVQTAAFF. Recombination linked TRBV12-3 or TRBV12-4 to TRBJ1-1; no confident D gene assignment can be made. Measured from the cysteine to the phenylalanine, the CDR3 is 13 residues long. The DNA shown is the 39-base CDR3, in frame from base 1. Trimming costs V 2 bases and J 10 bases, and their ends lie 14 bases apart.